This TCR beta chain was identified in a study of response to subunit inactivated influenza vaccine. General study points: That few new T cells are recruited by each seasonal influenza vaccination was the authors' suggestion.

A word on this clonotype: Its antigen is as yet unknown.

One entry per CDR3 protein results from TCRdb running MiXCR on the RT-PCR reads. The table includes roughly 500,000 distinct CDR3 sequences, around 25% detected once. Sequencing used CD4+ T cells sorted from PBMCs, obtained around 5 days after vaccination. This TCR came from a man aged 50 or older who received an inactivated influenza vaccine.

The CDR3 loop reads CASSQRVEDEQYF. CDR3 sequence (DNA): TGTGCCAGCAGCCAACGGGTGGAGGACGAGCAGTACTTC. The genes are TRBV4-2 and TRBJ2-7; tentative D call: TRBD2 (5 bases). In germline, CDR1 is LGHNA, CDR2 YNFKEQ. Between the trimmed V and J ends, which lost 2 bases and 5 bases, there was a span of 10 bases. The CDR3 runs to 13 residues.